This T cell receptor (beta chain) was sequenced during a study of molecular identifiers for immune sequencing clone quantification. In its sample, this clonotype was seen many times. TCRdb re-analysed the PCR reads in MiXCR, keeping a single row per CDR3 protein. The sample holds 85,000 to 130,000 distinct CDR3 sequences, 36% seen once. This receptor was identified in a human donor in good health. Some libraries in this study had Jurkat cell RNA spiked in. The sequenced sample consisted of naive CD8+ T cells from blood, with Jurkat cell RNA spiked in. Subset of the sample: FACS-sorted CD8+CD4-CCR7+CD45RA+ naive T cells.

The CDR3 DNA reads as TGTGCCAGCAGCGGGCGGGACAGACCAGATACGCAGTATTTT. Translating gives CASSGRDRPDTQYF. The chain combines TRBV7-9 with TRBJ2-3, with D perhaps matching TRBD1 (7 bases). Germline assignment: CDR1 SEHNR and CDR2 FQNEAQ (reference sequence). This CDR3 is built from 14 residues. The germline V and J ends were trimmed by 5 bases and 4 bases, with 13 bases remaining between them.